This T cell receptor (beta chain) was documented in a study of shared clonotypes between healthy human individuals. For every subset, genomic DNA was evenly distributed across several immunoSEQ plates. Libraries were prepared by immunoSEQ multiplex PCR; TCRdb keeps only in-frame clonotypes and omits some of them. The sample yields about 1 million clones, about 80% seen once. This clone was observed at least ten times. The sequence derives from a young man in good health. Material: memory CD4+ T cells sorted from blood. Indicated subset: CD45RA-negative fraction.

CDR3 protein: CASRPTGMTEAFF. Written as DNA, the CDR3 is TGTGCCAGCAGACCCACAGGGATGACTGAAGCTTTCTTT. The J gene is TRBJ1-1, the V gene TRBV6-1; D is possibly TRBD1 (6 bases). Germline V gene data show CDR1 as MNHNS and CDR2 as SASEGT. V lost 6 bases and J 5 bases, leaving 13 bases between the germline ends. The CDR3 contains 13 residues.